This record covers a single T cell receptor beta chain. Its binding antigen is unknown. No much larger clone exists at a distance of one base, and base qualities are not known. The source of the sample is a study of blood T cell repertoires in COVID-19 (dated by TCRdb to about 2020). About the investigation overall: Samples covering the acute and convalescent phases of COVID-19 were provided by collaborators in the United States, Italy and Spain. The prospective study material was composed of cDNA or gDNA derived from T cells, B-cell-depleted T cells, or PBMCs. Subjects who had been exposed to COVID-19, were actively infected with it, or had recovered from it provided the deeply sampled blood TCRbeta repertoires that made up the dataset. The repertoires were released in a freely available public database intended as a resource for research on the immune response to SARS-CoV-2. The samples were drawn from two sources: the first 160 participants of the ongoing ImmuneRACE study, and 1,000 to 1,500 subjects contributed by 6 global collaborators. Nearly every sample came with metadata listing a de-identified subject ID, COVID-19 status, age in years and sex. HLA class I and class II types, where available, came from metadata supplied by the sample provider rather than from assay-based typing.

TCRbeta CDR3 regions were amplified from genomic DNA by means of the immunoSEQ Assay, a bias-controlled multiplex PCR. In the source study's methods: The number of nucleated cells in each sample was estimated by amplification of reference gene primers within the assay. To quantify the absolute abundance of each unique TCRbeta CDR3 rearrangement, sequence reads were collapsed and filtered. For each sample, productive Simpson clonality was calculated as the square root of Simpson's diversity index across productive rearrangements. Entries here come from immuneACCESS through TCRdb and include only in-frame sequences with V and J called. Some clones fail to appear in such tables; in the studies checked, an unresolved V gene covers under half of the shortfall, and the cause of the remainder is unknown. The V and J calls and the clone size are those of that table, but D and trimming were determined from the DNA. This sample gives around 60,000 clones in total; approximately 80% of them show up just once. The ten largest clonotypes hold roughly 6.9% of the sample.

Collaborating institutions collected whole blood in K2EDTA tubes following their own protocols. For TCRbeta analysis, collaborator samples were shipped as frozen whole blood, as isolated PBMCs, or as DNA extracted from either sample type. Reading the germline V gene gives CDR1 MDHEN and CDR2 SYDVKM. From its cysteine to its phenylalanine, the CDR3 spans 17 amino acids. The only DNA kept is the CDR3, 51 bases in frame from the first base. V and J are truncated by 5 bases and 14 bases respectively, leaving an intervening sequence of 28 bases. Study-wide findings and limitations: The amount of clinical and demographic metadata varied by source and participant and was provided uncurated.

Recombination linked TRBV28 to TRBJ2-6, with TRBD1 tentatively as D gene (6 bases match). The sample was peripheral blood. This clonotype was obtained from a man between 60 and 75 years old with acute or convalescent COVID-19. Read as DNA, the sequence is TGTGCCAGCAGTCTTGGACCCTACTACGACAGGAAAGGCTTCCTGACTTTC. Its translation is CASSLGPYYDRKGFLTF.